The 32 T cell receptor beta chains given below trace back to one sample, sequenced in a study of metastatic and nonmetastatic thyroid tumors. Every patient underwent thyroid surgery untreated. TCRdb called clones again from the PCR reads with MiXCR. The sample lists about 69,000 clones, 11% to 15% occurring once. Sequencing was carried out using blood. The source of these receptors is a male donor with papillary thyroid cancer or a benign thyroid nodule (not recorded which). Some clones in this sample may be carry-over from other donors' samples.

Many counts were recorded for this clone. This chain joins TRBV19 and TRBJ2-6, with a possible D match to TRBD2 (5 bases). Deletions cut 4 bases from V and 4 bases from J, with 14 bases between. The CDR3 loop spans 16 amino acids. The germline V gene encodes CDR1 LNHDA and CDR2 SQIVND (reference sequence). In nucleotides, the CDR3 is TGTGCCAGTAGTAAGGACCCGACGGGAGGGGCCAACGTCCTGACTTTC. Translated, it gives CASSKDPTGGANVLTF.

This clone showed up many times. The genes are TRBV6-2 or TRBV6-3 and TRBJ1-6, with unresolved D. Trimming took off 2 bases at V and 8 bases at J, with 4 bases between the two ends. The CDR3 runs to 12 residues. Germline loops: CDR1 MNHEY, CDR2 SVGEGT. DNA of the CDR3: TGTGCCAGCAGTTACGTGGATTCACCCCTCCACTTT. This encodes CASSYVDSPLHF.

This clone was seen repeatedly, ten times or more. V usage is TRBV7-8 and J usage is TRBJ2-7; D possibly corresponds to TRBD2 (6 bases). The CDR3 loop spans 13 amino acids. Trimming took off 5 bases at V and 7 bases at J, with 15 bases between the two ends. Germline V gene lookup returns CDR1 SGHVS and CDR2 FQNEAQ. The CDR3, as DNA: TGTGCCAGCAGCCCAGTGGGGGGTTGGGAGCAGTACTTC. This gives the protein CASSPVGGWEQYF.

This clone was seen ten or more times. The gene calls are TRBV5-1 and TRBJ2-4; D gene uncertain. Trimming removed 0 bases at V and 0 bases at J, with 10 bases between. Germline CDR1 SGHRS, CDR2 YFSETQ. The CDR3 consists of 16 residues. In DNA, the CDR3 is TGCGCCAGCAGCTTGGACGTCAGTCTAGCCAAAAACATTCAGTACTTC. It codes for CASSLDVSLAKNIQYF. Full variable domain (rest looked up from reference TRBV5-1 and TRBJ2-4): KAGVTQTPRYLIKTRGQQVTLSCSPISGHRSVSWYQQTPGQGLQFLFEYFSETQRNKGNFPGRFSGRQFSNSRSEMNVSTLELGDSALYLCASSLDVSLAKNIQYFGAGTRLSVL.

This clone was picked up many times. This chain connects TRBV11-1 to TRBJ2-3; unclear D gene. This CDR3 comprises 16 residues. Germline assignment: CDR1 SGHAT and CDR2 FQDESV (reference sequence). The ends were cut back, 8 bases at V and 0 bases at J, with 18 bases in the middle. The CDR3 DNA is TGTGCCAGCGCAGTTTTGTATTATCCTAGCACAGATACGCAGTATTTT. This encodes CASAVLYYPSTDTQYF.

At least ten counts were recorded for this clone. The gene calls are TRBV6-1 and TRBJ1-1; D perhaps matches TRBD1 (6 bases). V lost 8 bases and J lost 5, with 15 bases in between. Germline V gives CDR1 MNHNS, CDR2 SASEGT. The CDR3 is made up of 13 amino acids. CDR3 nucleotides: TGTGCCAGCGCAGGGGATTTAACAACTGAAGCTTTCTTT. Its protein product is CASAGDLTTEAFF.

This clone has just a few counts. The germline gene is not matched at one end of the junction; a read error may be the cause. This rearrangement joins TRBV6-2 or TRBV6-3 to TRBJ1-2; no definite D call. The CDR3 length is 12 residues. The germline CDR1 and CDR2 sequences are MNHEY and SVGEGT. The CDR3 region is CASSYTQGGYKF. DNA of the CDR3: TGTGCCAGCAGTTACACACAAGGAGGCTACAAATTC.

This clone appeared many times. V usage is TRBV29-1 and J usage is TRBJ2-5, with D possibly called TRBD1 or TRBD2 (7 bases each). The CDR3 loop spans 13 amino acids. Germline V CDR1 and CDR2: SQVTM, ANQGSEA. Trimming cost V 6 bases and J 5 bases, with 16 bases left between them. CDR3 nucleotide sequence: TGCAGCGTCAGGGGAGGGGGCTGGGAGACCCAGTACTTC. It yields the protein CSVRGGGWETQYF.

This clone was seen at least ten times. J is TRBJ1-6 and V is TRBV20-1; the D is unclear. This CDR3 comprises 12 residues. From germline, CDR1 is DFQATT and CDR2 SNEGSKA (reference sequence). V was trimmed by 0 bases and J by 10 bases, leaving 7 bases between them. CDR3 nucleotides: TGCAGTGCTAGAGAGGAGAGGTCACCCCTCCACTTT. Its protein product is CSAREERSPLHF.

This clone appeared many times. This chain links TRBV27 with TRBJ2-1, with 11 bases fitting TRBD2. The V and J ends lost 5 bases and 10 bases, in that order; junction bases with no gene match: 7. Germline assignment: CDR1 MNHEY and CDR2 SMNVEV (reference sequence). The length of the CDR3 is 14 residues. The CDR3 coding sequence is TGTGCCAGCAGTCCCCGGGGACTAGCGGTCGAGCAGTTCTTC. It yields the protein CASSPRGLAVEQFF.

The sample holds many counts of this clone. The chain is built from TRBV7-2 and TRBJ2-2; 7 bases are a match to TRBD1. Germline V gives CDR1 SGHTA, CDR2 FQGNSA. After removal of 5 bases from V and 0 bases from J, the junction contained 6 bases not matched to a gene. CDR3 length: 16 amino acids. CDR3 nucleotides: TGTGCCAGCAGCCTATCGACAGGGACGAACACCGGGGAGCTGTTTTTT. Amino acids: CASSLSTGTNTGELFF.

CDR3 sequence: CSARDLQPLLGEQYF. The DNA of the CDR3 is TGCAGTGCTAGAGACCTCCAGCCTCTCCTCGGAGAGCAGTACTTC. The chain has TRBV20-1 and TRBJ2-7; D is undetermined. The CDR3 runs to 15 residues. The germline CDR1 and CDR2 sequences are DFQATT and SNEGSKA (reference sequence). Trimming cost V 0 bases and J 7 bases, with 19 bases left between them.

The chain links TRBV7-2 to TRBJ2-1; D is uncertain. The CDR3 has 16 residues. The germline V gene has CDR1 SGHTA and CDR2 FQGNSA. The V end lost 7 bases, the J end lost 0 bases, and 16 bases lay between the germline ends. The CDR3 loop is CASILDGLSSYNEQFF. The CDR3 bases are TGTGCCAGCATCCTAGACGGCCTAAGCTCCTACAATGAGCAGTTCTTC.

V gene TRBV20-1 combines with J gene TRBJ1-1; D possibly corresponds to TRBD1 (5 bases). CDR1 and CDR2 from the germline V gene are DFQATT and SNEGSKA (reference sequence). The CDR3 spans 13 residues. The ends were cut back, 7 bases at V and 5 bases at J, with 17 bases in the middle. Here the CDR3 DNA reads TGCAGTGTGAGCGGGGGATTGGTAACTGAAGCTTTCTTT. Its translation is CSVSGGLVTEAFF.

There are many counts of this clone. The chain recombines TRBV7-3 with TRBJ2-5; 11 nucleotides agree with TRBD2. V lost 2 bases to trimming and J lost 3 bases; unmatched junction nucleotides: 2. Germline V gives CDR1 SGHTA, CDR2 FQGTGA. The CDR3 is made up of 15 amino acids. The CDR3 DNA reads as TGTGCCAGCAGCTTATGGGGACTAGCGGAAGAGACCCAGTACTTC. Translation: CASSLWGLAEETQYF.

The CDR3 DNA follows: TGCGCCAGCAGCTTGGAGGCTAGCGGTGTTTACGAGCAGTACTTC. Translation gives CASSLEASGVYEQYF. This rearrangement joins TRBV5-1 to TRBJ2-7; TRBD2 matches 7 bases. V lost 0 bases to trimming and J lost 4 bases; unmatched junction nucleotides: 7. This CDR3 comprises 15 residues. CDR1 and CDR2 (germline): SGHRS, YFSETQ.

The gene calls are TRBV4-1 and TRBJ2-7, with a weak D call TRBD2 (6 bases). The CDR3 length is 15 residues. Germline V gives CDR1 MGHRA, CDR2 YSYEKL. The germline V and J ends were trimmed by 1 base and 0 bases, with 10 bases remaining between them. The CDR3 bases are TGCGCCAGCAGCCAAGGGGAGGACACCTCCTACGAGCAGTACTTC. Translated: CASSQGEDTSYEQYF.

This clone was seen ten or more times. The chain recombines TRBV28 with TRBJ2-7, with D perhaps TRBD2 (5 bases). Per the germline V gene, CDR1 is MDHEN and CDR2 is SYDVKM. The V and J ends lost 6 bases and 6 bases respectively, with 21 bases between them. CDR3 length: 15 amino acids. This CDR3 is CASSPPSEGKFEQYF. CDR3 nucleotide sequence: TGTGCCAGCAGCCCCCCTAGTGAGGGCAAATTCGAGCAGTACTTC.

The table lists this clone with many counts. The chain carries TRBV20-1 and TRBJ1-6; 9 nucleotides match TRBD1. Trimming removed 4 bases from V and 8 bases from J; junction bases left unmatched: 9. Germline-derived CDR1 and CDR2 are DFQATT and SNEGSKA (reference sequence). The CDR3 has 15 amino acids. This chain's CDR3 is CSAIIPGTGYSPLHF. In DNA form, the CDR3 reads TGCAGTGCTATCATCCCAGGGACAGGGTATTCACCCCTCCACTTT.

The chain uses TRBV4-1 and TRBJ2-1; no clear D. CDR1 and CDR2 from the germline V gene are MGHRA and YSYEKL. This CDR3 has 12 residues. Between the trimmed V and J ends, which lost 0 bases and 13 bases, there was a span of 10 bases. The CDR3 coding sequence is TGCGCCAGCAGCCAAGATTGCGCTGAACAGTTCTTC. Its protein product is CASSQDCAEQFF.

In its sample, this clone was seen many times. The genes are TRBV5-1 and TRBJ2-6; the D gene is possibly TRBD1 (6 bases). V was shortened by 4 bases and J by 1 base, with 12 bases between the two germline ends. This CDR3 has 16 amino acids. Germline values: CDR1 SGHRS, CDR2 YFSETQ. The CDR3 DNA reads TGCGCCAGCAGCGCAACCCAGGGGTCTGGGGCCAACGTCCTGACTTTC. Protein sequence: CASSATQGSGANVLTF.

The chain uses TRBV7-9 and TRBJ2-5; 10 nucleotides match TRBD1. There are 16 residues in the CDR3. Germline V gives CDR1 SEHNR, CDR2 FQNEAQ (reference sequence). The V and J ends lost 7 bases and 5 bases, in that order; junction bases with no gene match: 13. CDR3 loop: CASINRDRGVFETQYF. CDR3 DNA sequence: TGTGCCAGCATCAACCGGGACAGGGGTGTTTTCGAGACCCAGTACTTC.

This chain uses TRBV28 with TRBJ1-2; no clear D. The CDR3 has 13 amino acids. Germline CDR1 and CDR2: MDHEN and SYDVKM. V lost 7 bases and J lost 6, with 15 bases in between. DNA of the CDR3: TGTGCCAGCACTCCCCCTGCAGCTCATGGCTACACCTTC. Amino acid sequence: CASTPPAAHGYTF.

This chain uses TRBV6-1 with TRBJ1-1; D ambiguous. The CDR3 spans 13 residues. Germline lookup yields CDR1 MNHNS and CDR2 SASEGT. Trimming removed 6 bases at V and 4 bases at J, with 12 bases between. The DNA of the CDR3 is TGTGCCAGCAGGGAATTTTGGAGCACTGAAGCTTTCTTT. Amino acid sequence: CASREFWSTEAFF.

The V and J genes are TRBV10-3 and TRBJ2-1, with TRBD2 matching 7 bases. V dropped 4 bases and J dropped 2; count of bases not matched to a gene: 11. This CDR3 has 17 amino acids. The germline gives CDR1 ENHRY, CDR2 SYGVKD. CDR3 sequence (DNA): TGTGCCATCAGTGGGTGTACCGGGACTACCGCCTACAATGAGCAGTTCTTC. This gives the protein CAISGCTGTTAYNEQFF.

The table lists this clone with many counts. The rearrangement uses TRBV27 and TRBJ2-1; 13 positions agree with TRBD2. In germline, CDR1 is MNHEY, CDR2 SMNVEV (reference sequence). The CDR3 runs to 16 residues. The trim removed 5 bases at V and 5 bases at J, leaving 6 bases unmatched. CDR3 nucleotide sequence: TGTGCCAGCAGTCTTCCGGGACTAGCGGGGCACAATGAGCAGTTCTTC. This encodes CASSLPGLAGHNEQFF.

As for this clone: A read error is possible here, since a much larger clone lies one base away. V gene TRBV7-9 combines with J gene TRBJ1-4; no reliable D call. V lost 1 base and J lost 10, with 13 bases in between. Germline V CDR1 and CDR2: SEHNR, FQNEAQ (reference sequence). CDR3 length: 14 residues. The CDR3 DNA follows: TGTGCCAGCAGCTTAGAGCACGTCGAGGCAAAACTGTTTTTT. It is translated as CASSLEHVEAKLFF. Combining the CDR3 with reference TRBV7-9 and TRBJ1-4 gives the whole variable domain DTGVSQNPRHKITKRGQNVTFRCDPISEHNRLYWYRQTLGQGPEFLTYFQNEAQLEKSRLLSDRFSAERPKGSFSTLEIQRTEQGDSAMYLCASSLEHVEAKLFFGSGTQLSVL.

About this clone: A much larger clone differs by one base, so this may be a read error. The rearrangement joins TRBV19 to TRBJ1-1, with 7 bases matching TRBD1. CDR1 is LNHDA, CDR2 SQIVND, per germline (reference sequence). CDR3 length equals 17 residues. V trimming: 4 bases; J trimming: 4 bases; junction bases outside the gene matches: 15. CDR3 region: CASSTYRGTPGGTEAFF. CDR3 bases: TGTGCCAGTAGTACGTACAGGGGAACCCCCGGGGGCACTGAAGCTTTCTTT. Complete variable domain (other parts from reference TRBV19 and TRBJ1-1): DGGITQSPKYLFRKEGQNVTLSCEQNLNHDAMYWYRQDPGQGLRLIYYSQIVNDFQKGDIAEGYSVSREKKESFPLTVTSAQKNPTAFYLCASSTYRGTPGGTEAFFGQGTRLTVV.

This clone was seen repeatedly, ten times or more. The CDR3 sequence is CASSIDRGRVYEQFF. The CDR3 DNA is TGCGCCAGCAGCATTGACAGGGGGCGCGTGTATGAGCAGTTCTTC. The genes are TRBV5-1 and TRBJ2-1; 10 positions agree with TRBD1. Germline CDR1 SGHRS, CDR2 YFSETQ. The CDR3 has 15 amino acids. V lost 4 bases and J lost 8; bases outside the gene matches: 9.

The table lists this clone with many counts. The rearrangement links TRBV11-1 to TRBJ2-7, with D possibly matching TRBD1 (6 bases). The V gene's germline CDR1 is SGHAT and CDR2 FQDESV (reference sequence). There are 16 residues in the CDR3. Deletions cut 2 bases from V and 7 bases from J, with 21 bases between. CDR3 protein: CASSLRGTDPLGEQYF. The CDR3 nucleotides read TGTGCCAGCAGCTTAAGGGGGACCGACCCTCTGGGGGAGCAGTACTTC.

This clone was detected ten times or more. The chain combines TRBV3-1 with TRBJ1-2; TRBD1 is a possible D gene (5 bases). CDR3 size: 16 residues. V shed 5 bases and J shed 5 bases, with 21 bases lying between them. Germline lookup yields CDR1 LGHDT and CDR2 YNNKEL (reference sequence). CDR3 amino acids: CASSSRGRGRDYGYTF. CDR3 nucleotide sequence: TGTGCCAGCAGCTCGAGAGGTCGTGGCAGGGATTATGGCTACACCTTC. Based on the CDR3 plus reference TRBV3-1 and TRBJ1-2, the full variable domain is DTAVSQTPKYLVTQMGNDKSIKCEQNLGHDTMYWYKQDSKKFLKIMFSYNNKELIINETVPNRFSPKSPDKAHLNLHINSLELGDSAVYFCASSSRGRGRDYGYTFGSGTRLTVV.

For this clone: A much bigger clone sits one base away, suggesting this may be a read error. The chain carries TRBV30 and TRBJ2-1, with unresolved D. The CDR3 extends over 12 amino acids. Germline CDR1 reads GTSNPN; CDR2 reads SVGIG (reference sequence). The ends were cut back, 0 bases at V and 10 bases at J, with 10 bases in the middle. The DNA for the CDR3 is TGTGCCTGGAGTGTACTAATCCCCGAGCAGTTCTTC. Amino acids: CAWSVLIPEQFF. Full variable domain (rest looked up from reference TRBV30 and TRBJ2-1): SQTIHQWPATLVQPVGSPLSLECTVEGTSNPNLYWYRQAAGRGLQLLFYSVGIGQISSEVPQNLSASRPQDRQFILSSKKLLLSDSGFYLCAWSVLIPEQFFGPGTRLTVL.